Listed below are T cell receptor beta chains from one sample, sequenced in a study of cytomegalovirus exposure and HLA in healthy donors. The assay was immunoSEQ multiplex PCR, and TCRdb's table has in-frame clones only and misses some. The sample lists some 140,000 clones, 80% occurring once. Material: PBMCs. Every receptor here comes from a man aged 25 to 40 in good health and CMV-seropositive. Both conserved end residues are part of each CDR3. A D gene is named only where the DNA matches it firmly. Clone size is not always given. Where it is, it says once, few, many or a class for expanded clones.

J gene | clone size | V gene | D gene | CDR3 protein | CDR3 DNA
TRBJ2-1 | - | TRBV6-6 | TRBD1 | CASSFFRTGRNNEQFF | TGTGCCAGCAGTTTTTTCCGGACAGGGAGAAACAATGAGCAGTTCTTC
TRBJ2-5 | - | TRBV6-6 | - | CASRREETQYF | TGTGCCAGCAGGCGGGAAGAGACCCAGTACTTC
TRBJ2-7 | - | TRBV11-2 | TRBD1 | CASSSDRVSYEQYF | TGTGCCAGCAGCTCAGACAGGGTCTCCTACGAGCAGTACTTC
TRBJ1-2 | - | TRBV5-1 | TRBD1 | CASSWSLGQGGYTF | TGCGCCAGCAGCTGGTCATTAGGACAGGGAGGCTACACCTTC
TRBJ2-1 | few | TRBV6-5 | TRBD2 | CASSPSGITYNEQFF | TGTGCCAGCAGCCCTAGCGGGATTACTTACAATGAGCAGTTCTTC
TRBJ2-7 | - | TRBV11-2 | TRBD1 | CASREPGQSPEQYF | TGTGCCAGCAGAGAACCGGGACAGAGCCCGGAGCAGTACTTC
TRBJ2-1 | few | TRBV11-3 | TRBD2 | CASSLRREGGEQFF | TGTGCCAGCAGCTTAAGACGGGAGGGGGGTGAGCAGTTCTTC
TRBJ2-5 | - | TRBV5-6 | TRBD2 | CASSLGVSGVQETQYF | TGTGCCAGCAGCTTGGGCGTTAGCGGGGTCCAAGAGACCCAGTACTTC
TRBJ2-7 | - | TRBV27 | - | CASSLSGQSEQYF | TGTGCCAGCAGTTTGTCCGGACAGAGCGAGCAGTACTTC
TRBJ2-1 | few | TRBV27 | TRBD2 | CASSLSPGLGSYNEQFF | TGTGCCAGCAGTTTATCGCCGGGACTAGGGTCCTACAATGAGCAGTTCTTC
TRBJ2-7 | - | TRBV18 | TRBD2 | CASSPAGGPSYEQYF | TGTGCCAGCTCACCCGCGGGAGGGCCATCCTACGAGCAGTACTTC
TRBJ2-1 | - | TRBV27 | TRBD1 | CASSFGQGQYNEQFF | TGTGCCAGCAGTTTCGGACAGGGACAGTACAATGAGCAGTTCTTC
TRBJ2-2 | once | TRBV11-2 | TRBD2 | CASSLASGSAGELFF | TGTGCCAGCAGCTTGGCTAGCGGGAGTGCCGGGGAGCTGTTTTTT
TRBJ1-2 | - | TRBV27 | TRBD1 | CASSLDRSYGYTF | TGTGCCAGCAGTTTGGACAGGAGCTATGGCTACACCTTC